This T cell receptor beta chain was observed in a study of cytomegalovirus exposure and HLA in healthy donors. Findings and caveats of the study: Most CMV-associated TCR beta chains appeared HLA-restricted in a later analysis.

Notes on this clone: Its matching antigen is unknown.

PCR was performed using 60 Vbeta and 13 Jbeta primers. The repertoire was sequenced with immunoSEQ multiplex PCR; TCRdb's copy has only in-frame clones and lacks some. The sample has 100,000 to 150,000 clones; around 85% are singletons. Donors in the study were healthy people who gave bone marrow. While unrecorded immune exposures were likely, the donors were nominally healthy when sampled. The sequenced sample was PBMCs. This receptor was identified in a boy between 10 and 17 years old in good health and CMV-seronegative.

The CDR3 DNA follows: TGTGCCAGCAGCCCTCGGGACAGGGAGTACGAGCAGTACTTC. This sequence encodes CASSPRDREYEQYF. The chain employs TRBV11-3 and TRBJ2-7, with 9 positions matching TRBD1. CDR1 SGHNT and CDR2 YENEEA come from the germline V gene. With V trimmed by 5 bases and J by 4 bases, 6 bases remained unmatched. The length of the CDR3 is 14 residues.